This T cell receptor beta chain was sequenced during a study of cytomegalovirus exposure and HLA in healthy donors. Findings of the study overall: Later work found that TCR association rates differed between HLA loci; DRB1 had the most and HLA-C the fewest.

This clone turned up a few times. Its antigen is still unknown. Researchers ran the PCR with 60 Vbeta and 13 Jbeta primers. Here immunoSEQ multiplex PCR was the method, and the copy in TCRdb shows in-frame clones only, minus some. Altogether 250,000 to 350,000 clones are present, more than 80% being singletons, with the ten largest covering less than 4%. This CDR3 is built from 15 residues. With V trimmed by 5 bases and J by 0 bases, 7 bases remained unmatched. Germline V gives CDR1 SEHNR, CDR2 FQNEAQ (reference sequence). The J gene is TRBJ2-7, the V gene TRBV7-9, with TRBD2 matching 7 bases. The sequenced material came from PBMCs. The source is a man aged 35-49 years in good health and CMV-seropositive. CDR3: CASSGGTGGSYEQYF. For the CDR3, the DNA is TGTGCCAGCAGCGGAGGGACGGGGGGCTCCTACGAGCAGTACTTC. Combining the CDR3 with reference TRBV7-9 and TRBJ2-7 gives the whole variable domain DTGVSQNPRHKITKRGQNVTFRCDPISEHNRLYWYRQTLGQGPEFLTYFQNEAQLEKSRLLSDRFSAERPKGSFSTLEIQRTEQGDSAMYLCASSGGTGGSYEQYFGPGTRLTVT.